A single sample is the source of the 13 T cell receptor beta chains below, sequenced in a study of T cells in Graves' hyperthyroidism and ophthalmopathy. TCR beta CDR3 region amplification was performed from RNA transcripts. In the first-round RT-PCR of the TCR CDR3, the HTBI primer set was used. TCRdb re-derived calls from the multiplex PCR reads in MiXCR, one entry per CDR3 protein. The sample records hundreds of thousands of distinct CDR3 sequences, around 22% being singletons. The sample comprised blood. Receptor source: a man aged 25 to 45 with Graves' ophthalmopathy.

Comments on this clonotype: Sequence at one end of the junction differs from germline and may be a read error. The chain is built from TRBV3-1 and TRBJ2-2; D is uncertain. Germline V gives CDR1 LGHDT, CDR2 YNNKEL (reference sequence). This CDR3 comprises 15 residues. The CDR3 loop reads CAGSQGSGNTGELFF. Written as DNA, the CDR3 is TGTGCCGGCAGCCAAGGTTCAGGGAACACCGGGGAGCTGTTTTTT.

This clonotype was observed many times. The chain is built from TRBV28 and TRBJ1-2; possibly TRBD1 for D (5 bases). The ends were cut back, 3 bases at V and 4 bases at J, with 15 bases in the middle. Germline V lookup: CDR1 MDHEN, CDR2 SYDVKM. This CDR3 is built from 15 residues. Here the CDR3 DNA reads TGTGCCAGCAGTTTTCACCTTCAGGGTGGCTATGGCTACACCTTC. It yields the protein CASSFHLQGGYGYTF.

As concerns this clonotype: This could be a read error, since a much larger clone is one nucleotide away. The rearrangement joins TRBV2 to TRBJ2-7; TRBD2 aligns across 14 bases. The germline V gene has CDR1 SNHLY and CDR2 FYNNEI. The CDR3 totals 17 residues. The CDR3: CPSTGLAGGKRFPEQYF. The DNA of the CDR3 is TGTCCCAGCACCGGACTAGCGGGGGGAAAAAGGTTTCCCGAGCAGTACTTC.

CDR3 sequence: CASSSISNQPQHF. The DNA for the CDR3 is TGTGCCAGCAGTTCAATCAGCAATCAGCCCCAGCATTTT. The chain carries TRBV27 and TRBJ1-5; the D is unclear. The V end was cut by 4 bases, the J end by 1 base, with 5 bases between. This CDR3 region has 13 residues. Germline CDR1 is MNHEY and CDR2 is SMNVEV (reference sequence).

In this sample, this clonotype turned up a few times. The chain has TRBV6-1 and TRBJ1-1, with D possibly being TRBD1 (6 bases). The V and J ends lost 6 bases and 1 base respectively, with 12 bases between them. The CDR3 runs to 14 residues. Per the germline V gene, CDR1 is MNHNS and CDR2 is SASEGT. The CDR3 bases are TGTGCCAGCAGCGGACAGTGGGCGAACACTGAAGCTTTCTTT. Translated, it gives CASSGQWANTEAFF.

This clonotype was seen at least ten times. The rearrangement links TRBV7-2 to TRBJ1-2; 7 bases agree with TRBD1. V dropped 5 bases and J dropped 7; count of bases not matched to a gene: 10. The CDR3 loop spans 14 amino acids. Germline CDR1 is SGHTA and CDR2 is FQGNSA. The CDR3 sequence is CASSLDRVVGGYTF. DNA of the CDR3: TGTGCCAGCAGCCTCGACAGGGTCGTCGGTGGCTACACCTTC.

The genes are TRBV19 and TRBJ2-1, with D tentatively TRBD2 (5 bases). The germline V gene has CDR1 LNHDA and CDR2 SQIVND (reference sequence). The V end was cut by 4 bases, the J end by 0 bases, with 10 bases between. The CDR3 consists of 15 residues. The CDR3 region is CASSRSADSYNEQFF. In DNA, the CDR3 is TGTGCCAGTAGTAGATCAGCGGACTCCTACAATGAGCAGTTCTTC.

The chain recombines TRBV5-5 with TRBJ2-7; D not certain. Germline V gene sequence: CDR1 SGHKS, CDR2 YYEKEE (reference sequence). V was clipped by 0 bases and J by 4 bases, with 11 bases between them. The CDR3 covers 14 residues. Written as DNA, the CDR3 is TGTGCCAGCAGCTTGGTCGGCCATACTTACGAGCAGTACTTC. Its translation: CASSLVGHTYEQYF.

J is TRBJ1-4 and V is TRBV14; D possibly corresponds to TRBD1 (5 bases). Between the trimmed V and J ends, which lost 4 bases and 8 bases, there was a span of 14 bases. The germline gives CDR1 SGHDN, CDR2 FVKESK. This CDR3 is built from 14 residues. For the CDR3, the DNA is TGTGCCAGCAGCCCCTTCCCGGGACGGGAAAAACTGTTTTTT. Translating gives CASSPFPGREKLFF.

This clonotype occurred a few times. This chain links TRBV7-3 with TRBJ2-1; TRBD1 might be the D (6 bases). The CDR3 is 11 amino acids. Germline-derived CDR1 and CDR2 are SGHTA and FQGTGA. The V end lost 5 bases, the J end lost 8 bases, and 7 bases lay between the germline ends. The CDR3 loop reads CASSTGYEQFF. The CDR3 DNA follows: TGTGCCAGCAGCACAGGGTATGAGCAGTTCTTC.

This clonotype was counted at least ten times. The chain is built from TRBV18 and TRBJ1-6; a weak D match, TRBD1 (5 bases). The V gene's germline CDR1 is KGHSH and CDR2 LQKENI. The CDR3 covers 13 residues. V lost 1 base and J 8 bases, leaving 6 bases between the germline ends. The CDR3 region is CASSPRGDSPLHF. DNA of the CDR3: TGTGCCAGCTCACCACGGGGGGATTCACCCCTCCACTTT.

This clonotype was counted ten times or more. The chain combines TRBV2 with TRBJ2-1; TRBD1 matches 8 bases. Germline V gene data show CDR1 as SNHLY and CDR2 as FYNNEI. The CDR3 has 15 amino acids. V dropped 7 bases and J dropped 0; count of bases not matched to a gene: 5. CDR3 DNA sequence: TGTGCCAGCATGGGGACAGGTCACTCCTACAATGAGCAGTTCTTC. It encodes CASMGTGHSYNEQFF. The full variable domain, completed using reference TRBV2 and TRBJ2-1, is EPEVTQTPSHQVTQMGQEVILRCVPISNHLYFYWYRQILGQKVEFLVSFYNNEISEKSEIFDDQFSVERPDGSNFTLKIRSTKLEDSAMYFCASMGTGHSYNEQFFGPGTRLTVL.

This chain connects TRBV6-1 to TRBJ2-5; 7 bases are a match to TRBD2. This CDR3 is 14 amino acids long. The V segment lost 5 bases and the J segment 0 bases; nucleotides outside the gene matches: 3. Germline V gives CDR1 MNHNS, CDR2 SASEGT. CDR3: CASSKGLNQETQYF. The DNA of the CDR3 is TGTGCCAGCAGTAAGGGACTAAACCAAGAGACCCAGTACTTC.